This T cell receptor beta chain came from a study of T cells in Graves' hyperthyroidism and ophthalmopathy. What was amplified from RNA transcripts were TCR beta CDR3 regions. Primed by the HTBI set, a first-round RT-PCR was run on the TCR CDR3. TCRdb ran MiXCR on the multiplex PCR reads and lists one entry per CDR3 protein. The sample lists more than 550,000 distinct CDR3 sequences, approximately 42% occurring once. Concerning this clonotype itself: Antigen: not known.

Study-wide findings and caveats: Ophthalmopathy stood apart from stable hyperthyroidism in a 13 V-J model.

The TCR comes from an adult man with Graves' disease, either hyperthyroidism or ophthalmopathy (not recorded which). Sequencing was carried out using peripheral blood or thyroid tissue (not recorded which).

The CDR3 coding sequence is TGTGCCAGCAGCTCGCACGACCTACAGGGAAACTACGAGCAGTACTTC. Residues: CASSSHDLQGNYEQYF. The V gene is TRBV7-9, the J gene TRBJ2-7; the D gene is possibly TRBD1 (6 bases). The CDR3 has 16 residues. V gave up 4 bases and J gave up 3 bases, with 19 bases separating them. Germline CDR1 is SEHNR and CDR2 is FQNEAQ (reference sequence).